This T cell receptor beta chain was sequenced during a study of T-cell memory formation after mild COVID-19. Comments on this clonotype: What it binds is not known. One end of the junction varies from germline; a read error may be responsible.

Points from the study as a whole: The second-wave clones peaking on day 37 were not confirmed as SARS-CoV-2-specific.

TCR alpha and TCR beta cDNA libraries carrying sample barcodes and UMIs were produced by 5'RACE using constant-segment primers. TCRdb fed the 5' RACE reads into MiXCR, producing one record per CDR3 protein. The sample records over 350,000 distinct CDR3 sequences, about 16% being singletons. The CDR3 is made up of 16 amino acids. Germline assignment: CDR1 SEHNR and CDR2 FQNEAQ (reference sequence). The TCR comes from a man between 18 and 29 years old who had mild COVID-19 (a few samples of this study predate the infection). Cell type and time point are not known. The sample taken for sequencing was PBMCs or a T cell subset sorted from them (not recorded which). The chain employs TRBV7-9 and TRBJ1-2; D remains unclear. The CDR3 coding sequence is TGTGCCAGCAGTTTAGATGTATTTGCCTCTTCCTATGGCTACACCTTC. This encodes CASSLDVFASSYGYTF.